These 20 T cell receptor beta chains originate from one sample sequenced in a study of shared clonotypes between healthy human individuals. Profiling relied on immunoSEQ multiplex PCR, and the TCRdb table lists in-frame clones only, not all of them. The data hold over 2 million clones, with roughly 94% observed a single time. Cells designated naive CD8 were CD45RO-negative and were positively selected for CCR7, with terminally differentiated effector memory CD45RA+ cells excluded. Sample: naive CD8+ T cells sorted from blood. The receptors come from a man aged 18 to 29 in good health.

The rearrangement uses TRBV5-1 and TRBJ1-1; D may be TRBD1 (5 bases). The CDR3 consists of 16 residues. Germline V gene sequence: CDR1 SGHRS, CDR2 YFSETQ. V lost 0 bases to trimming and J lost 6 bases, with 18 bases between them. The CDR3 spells CASSLGQGVYVAEAFF. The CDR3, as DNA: TGCGCCAGCAGCTTGGGTCAGGGAGTCTACGTCGCTGAAGCTTTCTTT. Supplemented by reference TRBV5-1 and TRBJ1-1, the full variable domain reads KAGVTQTPRYLIKTRGQQVTLSCSPISGHRSVSWYQQTPGQGLQFLFEYFSETQRNKGNFPGRFSGRQFSNSRSEMNVSTLELGDSALYLCASSLGQGVYVAEAFFGQGTRLTVV.

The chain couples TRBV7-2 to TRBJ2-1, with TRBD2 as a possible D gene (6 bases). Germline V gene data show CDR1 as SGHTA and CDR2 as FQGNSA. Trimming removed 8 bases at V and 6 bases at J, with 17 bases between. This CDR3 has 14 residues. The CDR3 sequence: CASLRENDFNEQFF. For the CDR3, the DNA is TGTGCCAGCCTCCGGGAGAATGATTTCAATGAGCAGTTCTTC.

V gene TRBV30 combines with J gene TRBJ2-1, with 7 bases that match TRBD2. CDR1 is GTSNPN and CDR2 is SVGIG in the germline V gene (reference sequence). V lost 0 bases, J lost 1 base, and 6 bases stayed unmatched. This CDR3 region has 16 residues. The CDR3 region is CAWSVRGEVSYNEQFF. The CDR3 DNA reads TGTGCCTGGAGTGTACGGGGGGAAGTTTCCTACAATGAGCAGTTCTTC.

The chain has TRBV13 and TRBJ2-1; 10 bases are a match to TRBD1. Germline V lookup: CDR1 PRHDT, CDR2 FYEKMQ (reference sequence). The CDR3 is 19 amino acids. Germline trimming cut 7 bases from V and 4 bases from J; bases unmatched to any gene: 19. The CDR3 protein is CASTSNRDRGISEYNEQFF. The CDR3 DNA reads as TGTGCCAGCACCTCGAACCGGGACAGGGGAATTTCGGAGTACAATGAGCAGTTCTTC.

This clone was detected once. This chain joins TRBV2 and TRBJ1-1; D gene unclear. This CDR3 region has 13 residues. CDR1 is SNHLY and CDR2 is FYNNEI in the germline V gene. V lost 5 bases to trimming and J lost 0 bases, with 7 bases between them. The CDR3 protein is CASSSELNTEAFF. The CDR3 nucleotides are TGTGCCAGCAGTTCGGAATTGAACACTGAAGCTTTCTTT.

The CDR3 coding sequence is TGCGCCAGCAGTGAGGGACTAGCGGGAGGCCCTGGTGAGCAGTACTTC. Protein sequence: CASSEGLAGGPGEQYF. The rearrangement joins TRBV10-1 to TRBJ2-7; 14 nucleotides agree with TRBD2. V lost 2 bases to trimming and J lost 7 bases; unmatched junction nucleotides: 7. This CDR3 is 16 amino acids long. The germline V gene has CDR1 WNHNN and CDR2 SYGVQD (reference sequence).

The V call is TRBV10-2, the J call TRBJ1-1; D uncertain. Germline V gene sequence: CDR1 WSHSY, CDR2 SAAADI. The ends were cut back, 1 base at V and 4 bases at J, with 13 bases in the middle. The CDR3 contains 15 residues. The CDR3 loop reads CASSEYLGLRTEAFF. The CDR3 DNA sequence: TGCGCCAGCAGTGAGTATCTTGGGTTGCGCACTGAAGCTTTCTTT.

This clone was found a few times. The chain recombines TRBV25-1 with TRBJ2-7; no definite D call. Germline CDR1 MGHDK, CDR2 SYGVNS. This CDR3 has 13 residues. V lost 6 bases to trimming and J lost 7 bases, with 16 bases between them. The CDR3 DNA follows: TGTGCCAGCAGCCCCGGGTCCCTTGGGGAGCAGTACTTC. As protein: CASSPGSLGEQYF.

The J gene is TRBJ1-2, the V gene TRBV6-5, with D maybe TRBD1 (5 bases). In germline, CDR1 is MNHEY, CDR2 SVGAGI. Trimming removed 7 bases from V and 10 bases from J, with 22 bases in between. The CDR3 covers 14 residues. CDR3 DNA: TGTGCCAGCAAGGAGTATAGTCAGGGCCTATTCTACACCTTC. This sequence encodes CASKEYSQGLFYTF.

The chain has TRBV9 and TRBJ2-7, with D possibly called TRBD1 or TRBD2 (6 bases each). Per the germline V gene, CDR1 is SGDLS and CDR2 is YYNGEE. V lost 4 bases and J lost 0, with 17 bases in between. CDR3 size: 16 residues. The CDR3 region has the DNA TGTGCCAGCAGCCCCGAACGGGGGCCTAGCTCCTACGAGCAGTACTTC. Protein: CASSPERGPSSYEQYF. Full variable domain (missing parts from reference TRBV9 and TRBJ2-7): DSGVTQTPKHLITATGQRVTLRCSPRSGDLSVYWYQQSLDQGLQFLIQYYNGEERAKGNILERFSAQQFPDLHSELNLSSLELGDSALYFCASSPERGPSSYEQYFGPGTRLTVT.

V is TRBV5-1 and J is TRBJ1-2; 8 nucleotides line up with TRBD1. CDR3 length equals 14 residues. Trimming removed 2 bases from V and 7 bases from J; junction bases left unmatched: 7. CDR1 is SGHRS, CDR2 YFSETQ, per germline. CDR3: CASSFGTGSGGYTF. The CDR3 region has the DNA TGCGCCAGCAGCTTTGGGACAGGATCGGGTGGCTACACCTTC.

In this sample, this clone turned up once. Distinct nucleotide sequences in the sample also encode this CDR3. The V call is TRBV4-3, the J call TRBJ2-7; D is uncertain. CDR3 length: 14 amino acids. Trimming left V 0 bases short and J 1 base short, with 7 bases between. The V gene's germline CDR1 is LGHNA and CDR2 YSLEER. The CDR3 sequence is CASSQDSLSYEQYF. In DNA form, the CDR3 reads TGCGCCAGCAGCCAAGATTCCTTGTCCTACGAGCAGTACTTC.

The CDR3 coding sequence is TGTGCCAGTAGTATAGTACAGGGAGAATACAATCAGCCCCAGCATTTT. This sequence encodes CASSIVQGEYNQPQHF. The chain employs TRBV19 and TRBJ1-5, with D maybe TRBD1 (6 bases). The CDR3 runs 16 residues. The germline V gene has CDR1 LNHDA and CDR2 SQIVND (reference sequence). Trimming cost V 1 base and J 3 bases, with 13 bases left between them.

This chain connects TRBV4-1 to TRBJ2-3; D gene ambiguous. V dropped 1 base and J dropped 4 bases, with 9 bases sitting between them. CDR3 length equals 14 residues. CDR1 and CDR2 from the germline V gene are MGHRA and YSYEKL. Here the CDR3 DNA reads TGCGCCAGCAGCCAAGCTCTAGGTGCAGATACGCAGTATTTT. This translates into CASSQALGADTQYF.

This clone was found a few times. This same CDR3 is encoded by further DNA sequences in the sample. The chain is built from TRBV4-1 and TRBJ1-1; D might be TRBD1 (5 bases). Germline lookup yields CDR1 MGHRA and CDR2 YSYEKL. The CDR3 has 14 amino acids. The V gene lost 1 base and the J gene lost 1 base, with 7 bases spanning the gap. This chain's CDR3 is CASSQGDSNTEAFF. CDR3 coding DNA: TGCGCCAGCAGCCAAGGGGACTCGAACACTGAAGCTTTCTTT.

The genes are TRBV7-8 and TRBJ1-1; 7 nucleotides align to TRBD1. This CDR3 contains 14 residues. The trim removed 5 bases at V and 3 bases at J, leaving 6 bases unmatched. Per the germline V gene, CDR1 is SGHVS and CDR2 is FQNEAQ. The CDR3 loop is CASSLSGGYTEAFF. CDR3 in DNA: TGTGCCAGCAGCCTATCAGGGGGGTACACTGAAGCTTTCTTT.

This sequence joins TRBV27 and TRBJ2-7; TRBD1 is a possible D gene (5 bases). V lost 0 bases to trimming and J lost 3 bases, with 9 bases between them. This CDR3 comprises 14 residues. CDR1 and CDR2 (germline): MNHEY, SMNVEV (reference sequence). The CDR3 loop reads CASSLSTGHYEQYF. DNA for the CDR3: TGTGCCAGCAGTTTATCTACAGGTCACTACGAGCAGTACTTC.

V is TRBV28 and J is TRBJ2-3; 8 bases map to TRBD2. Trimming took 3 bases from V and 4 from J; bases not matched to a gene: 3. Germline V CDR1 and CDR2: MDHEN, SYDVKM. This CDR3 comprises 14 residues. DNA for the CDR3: TGTGCCAGCAGTTTTGTTAGCGGGGCAGATACGCAGTATTTT. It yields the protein CASSFVSGADTQYF.

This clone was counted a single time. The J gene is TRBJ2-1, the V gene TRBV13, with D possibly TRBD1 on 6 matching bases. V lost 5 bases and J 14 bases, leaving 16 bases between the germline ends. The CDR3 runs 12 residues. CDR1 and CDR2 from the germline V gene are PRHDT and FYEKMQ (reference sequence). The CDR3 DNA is TGTGCCAGCAGCGAAGTAGGGGGTTCTGAGTTCTTC. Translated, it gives CASSEVGGSEFF.

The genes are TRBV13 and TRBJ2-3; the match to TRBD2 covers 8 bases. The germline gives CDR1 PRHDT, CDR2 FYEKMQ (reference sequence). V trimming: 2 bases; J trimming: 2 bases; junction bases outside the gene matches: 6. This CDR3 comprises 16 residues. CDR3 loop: CASSLFAGGFTDTQYF. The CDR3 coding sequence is TGTGCCAGCAGCTTATTTGCGGGAGGATTCACAGATACGCAGTATTTT.